Listed below are T cell receptor beta chains from one sample, sequenced in a study of blood T cell repertoires in COVID-19. The repertoire was sequenced with immunoSEQ multiplex PCR; TCRdb's copy has only in-frame clones and lacks some. The sample records tens of thousands of clones, approximately 88% being singletons. Sequenced material: peripheral blood. The receptors originated from an older woman with COVID-19, enrolled during active disease. Each CDR3 is given with its conserved first and last residue. The order of the fields is D gene, J gene, CDR3 length, clone size, V gene, CDR3 DNA, CDR3 protein. D genes are given only for firm matches. Some rows have no size entry. The others give once, few or many, or a class for an expanded clone.

TRBD1 | TRBJ1-2 | 15 | few | TRBV28 | TGTGCCAGCAGTCCCTCCAGGGGGCCAGTGATGGGCTACACCTTC | CASSPSRGPVMGYTF
NA | TRBJ1-5 | 13 | once | TRBV9 | TGTGCCAGCAGCGTAGGAGGAACGGGGCCCCAGCATTTT | CASSVGGTGPQHF
TRBD1 | TRBJ2-7 | 12 | NA | TRBV6-5 | TGTGCCAGCACGACAGGGGTTAGCGAGCAGTACTTC | CASTTGVSEQYF
TRBD1 | TRBJ2-7 | 15 | NA | TRBV7-2 | TGTGCCAGCAGCCCAACACCGGGACAGGGCTACGAGCAGTACTTC | CASSPTPGQGYEQYF
NA | TRBJ2-1 | 14 | once | TRBV15 | TGTGCCACCAGCAGAGATTTTACCTACAATGAGCAGTTCTTC | CATSRDFTYNEQFF
NA | TRBJ2-6 | 19 | NA | TRBV19 | TGTGCCAGTAGTATGCCGACAGGGACCGGACTATCTGGGGCCAACGTCCTGACTTTC | CASSMPTGTGLSGANVLTF
NA | TRBJ1-4 | 14 | NA | TRBV27 | TGTGCCAGCAGTCTAAGGGGTTTTAATGAAAAACTGTTTTTT | CASSLRGFNEKLFF
NA | TRBJ2-3 | 11 | NA | TRBV20-1 | TGCAGTGCTAGGCGGGCAGATACGCAGTATTTT | CSARRADTQYF
NA | TRBJ2-4 | 16 | NA | TRBV21-1 | TGTGCCAGCAGCAAAGACCTTCGTCCTTGGGCAAACATTCAGTACTTC | CASSKDLRPWANIQYF
NA | TRBJ2-1 | 16 | NA | TRBV9 | TGTGCCAGCAGCTCGAGGGAGGACTCATCCTACAATGAGCAGTTCTTC | CASSSREDSSYNEQFF
TRBD2 | TRBJ2-3 | 17 | NA | TRBV7-6 | TGTGCCAGCAGCTTTAAGTGGCGGGGGGGTAACACAGATACGCAGTATTTT | CASSFKWRGGNTDTQYF
NA | TRBJ2-3 | 13 | NA | TRBV18 | TGTGCCAGCTCACCGGACTCCACAGATACGCAGTATTTT | CASSPDSTDTQYF
NA | TRBJ2-5 | 12 | NA | TRBV6-2/TRBV6-3 | TGTGCCAGCAGTCCCTTCACTGAGACCCAGTACTTC | CASSPFTETQYF
NA | TRBJ1-6 | 15 | NA | TRBV5-1 | TGCGCCAGCAGCTTGGGAGGGTTCGGCATTTCACCCCTCCACTTT | CASSLGGFGISPLHF
TRBD1 | TRBJ1-1 | 15 | few | TRBV18 | TGTGCCAGCTCACCCCCAGGGGGTCCGAACACTGAAGCTTTCTTT | CASSPPGGPNTEAFF
NA | TRBJ1-1 | 12 | NA | TRBV30 | TGTGCCTGGAGTCCATGGGAGTCAGAAGCTTTCTTT | CAWSPWESEAFF
NA | TRBJ2-7 | 16 | NA | TRBV4-2 | TGTGCCAGCAGCCAAGCACGTACAGGCTCTTCCTACGAGCAGTACTTC | CASSQARTGSSYEQYF
NA | TRBJ1-1 | 15 | NA | TRBV3-1/TRBV3-2 | TGTGCCAGCAGCCAAGAGTCTGGGAGGAACACTGAAGCTTTCTTT | CASSQESGRNTEAFF
NA | TRBJ1-2 | 15 | few | TRBV6-5 | TGTGCCAGCAGCACCAACCCAAATTCCTATTATGGCTACACCTTC | CASSTNPNSYYGYTF
TRBD1 | TRBJ2-7 | 15 | NA | TRBV5-3 | TGTGCCAGAAGCGGTCGGGACAGGGCTCTCTACGAGCAGTACTTC | CARSGRDRALYEQYF
NA | TRBJ1-1 | 14 | NA | TRBV13 | TGTGCCAGCAGCTTAGGGGCAGGGTTTAATGAAGCTTTCTTT | CASSLGAGFNEAFF
NA | TRBJ2-1 | 13 | NA | TRBV10-3 | TGTGCCATCAGTATCAGGGTCTACAATGAGCAGTTCTTC | CAISIRVYNEQFF
NA | TRBJ1-2 | 14 | NA | TRBV5-1 | TGCGCCAGCAGCTTGGAACCACAGGGAGAGGGCTACACCTTC | CASSLEPQGEGYTF
NA | TRBJ1-1 | 14 | few | TRBV6-5 | TGTGCCAGCAGTTCCAGAGGGATGAACACTGAAGCTTTCTTT | CASSSRGMNTEAFF
TRBD1 | TRBJ1-2 | 14 | NA | TRBV6-6 | TGTGCCAGCAGTTACTCGACAGGGGGCGATGGCTACACCTTC | CASSYSTGGDGYTF
NA | TRBJ2-3 | 14 | NA | TRBV7-2 | TGTGCCAGCAGCCTCCTAGGTCGCCCAGATACGCAGTATTTT | CASSLLGRPDTQYF
TRBD2 | TRBJ2-1 | 15 | NA | TRBV11-2 | TGTGCCAGCAGCTTACTGGGTCGGGGGGGAAATGAGCAGTTCTTC | CASSLLGRGGNEQFF
NA | TRBJ2-3 | 12 | NA | TRBV7-9 | TGTGCCAGCAGTAAACAGGCAGATACGCAGTATTTT | CASSKQADTQYF
TRBD1 | TRBJ2-6 | 17 | NA | TRBV4-2 | TGTGCCAGCAGCCACCGGGACAGGGGGTCTGGGGCCAACGTCCTGACTTTC | CASSHRDRGSGANVLTF
NA | TRBJ2-3 | 14 | NA | TRBV30 | TGTGCCTGGAGTGTGGACAGCCTCACAGATACGCAGTATTTT | CAWSVDSLTDTQYF
NA | TRBJ1-6 | 16 | NA | TRBV6-5 | TGTGCCAGCAGTTACCGGGACATCTCCTATAATTCACCCCTCCACTTT | CASSYRDISYNSPLHF
NA | TRBJ1-1 | 11 | NA | TRBV30 | TGTGCATACGCGCGGCGCACTGAAGCTTTCTTT | CAYARRTEAFF
NA | TRBJ1-2 | 15 | NA | TRBV4-3 | TGCGCCAGCAGCCAAGAACAGCTCCATTACTATGGCTACACCTTC | CASSQEQLHYYGYTF
TRBD1 | TRBJ1-1 | 12 | NA | TRBV2 | TGTGCCACCCAGGGGGGCGGCACTGAAGCTTTCTTT | CATQGGGTEAFF
TRBD1 | TRBJ1-5 | 13 | NA | TRBV10-3 | TGTGCCATCAGGGGACAGGGAGGACAGCCCCAGCATTTT | CAIRGQGGQPQHF
TRBD1 | TRBJ2-7 | 12 | NA | TRBV29-1 | TGCAGCGTTAGGGACAGACCCTACGAGCAGTACTTC | CSVRDRPYEQYF
NA | TRBJ2-7 | 16 | NA | TRBV19 | TGTGCCAGTAGTAACTCCCTCGGCAGGGGTAAAAGCGAGCAGTACTTC | CASSNSLGRGKSEQYF
NA | TRBJ1-5 | 15 | once | TRBV9 | TGTGCCAGCAGCGTAGACGGGGTTGAGTATCAGCCCCAGCATTTT | CASSVDGVEYQPQHF
NA | TRBJ1-6 | 11 | NA | TRBV23-1 | TGCGCCGGGGCAAGTGGGTCACCCCTCCACTTT | CAGASGSPLHF
NA | TRBJ1-2 | 17 | NA | TRBV7-9 | TGTGCCAGCAGCTTAGTCGGGGACACCTACGGCGACTATGGCTACACCTTC | CASSLVGDTYGDYGYTF
NA | TRBJ2-3 | 16 | once | TRBV11-2 | TGTGCCAGCAGCTCCACCACGGGGGTAAGCACAGATACGCAGTATTTT | CASSSTTGVSTDTQYF
NA | TRBJ1-1 | 14 | NA | TRBV7-9 | TGTGCCAGCGAGCAGAGACAGCCGAACACTGAAGCTTTCTTT | CASEQRQPNTEAFF
TRBD1 | TRBJ2-2 | 16 | NA | TRBV24-1 | TGTGCCACCAGTATGGAGGGGACAGGGAGAACCGGGGAGCTGTTTTTT | CATSMEGTGRTGELFF
TRBD1 | TRBJ2-2 | 15 | NA | TRBV11-2 | TGTGCCAGCAGCTTAGAGGGACAGGGGACCGGGGAGCTGTTTTTT | CASSLEGQGTGELFF
NA | TRBJ2-5 | 13 | NA | TRBV5-1 | TGCGCCAGCAGCTTGGACAGGGAAGAGACCCAGTACTTC | CASSLDREETQYF
NA | TRBJ1-3 | 16 | NA | TRBV4-2 | TGTGCCAGCAGCCCGCGACTGGGTCCCTCTGGAAACACCATATATTTT | CASSPRLGPSGNTIYF
TRBD2 | TRBJ2-5 | 15 | once | TRBV5-6 | TGTGCCAGCAGCGCAACAGCGGGAGCCGAAGAGACCCAGTACTTC | CASSATAGAEETQYF
NA | TRBJ2-7 | 16 | NA | TRBV1 | TGCACCAGCAGCCTAATGTCGGGACAGGGCTTATACGAGCAGTACTTC | CTSSLMSGQGLYEQYF
NA | TRBJ1-2 | 11 | NA | TRBV30 | TGTGCCTGGAGCGTGCGGTTAGGCTACACCTTC | CAWSVRLGYTF
TRBD1 | TRBJ2-7 | 13 | NA | TRBV6-1 | TGTGCCAGCAGGGACAGGGTTGCTTACGAGCAGTACTTC | CASRDRVAYEQYF
TRBD2 | TRBJ2-1 | 16 | NA | TRBV7-7 | TGTGCTAGCAGTCTAACGACTAGCGGGGGGCTCAATGAGCAGTTCTTC | CASSLTTSGGLNEQFF
NA | TRBJ2-3 | 13 | NA | TRBV19 | TGTGCCAGTAGTACTTCCGTCACAGATACGCAGTATTTT | CASSTSVTDTQYF
TRBD1 | TRBJ2-7 | 15 | NA | TRBV7-7 | TGTGCTAGCAGCACCCGACAGGGGTCGACCTACGAGCAGTACTTC | CASSTRQGSTYEQYF